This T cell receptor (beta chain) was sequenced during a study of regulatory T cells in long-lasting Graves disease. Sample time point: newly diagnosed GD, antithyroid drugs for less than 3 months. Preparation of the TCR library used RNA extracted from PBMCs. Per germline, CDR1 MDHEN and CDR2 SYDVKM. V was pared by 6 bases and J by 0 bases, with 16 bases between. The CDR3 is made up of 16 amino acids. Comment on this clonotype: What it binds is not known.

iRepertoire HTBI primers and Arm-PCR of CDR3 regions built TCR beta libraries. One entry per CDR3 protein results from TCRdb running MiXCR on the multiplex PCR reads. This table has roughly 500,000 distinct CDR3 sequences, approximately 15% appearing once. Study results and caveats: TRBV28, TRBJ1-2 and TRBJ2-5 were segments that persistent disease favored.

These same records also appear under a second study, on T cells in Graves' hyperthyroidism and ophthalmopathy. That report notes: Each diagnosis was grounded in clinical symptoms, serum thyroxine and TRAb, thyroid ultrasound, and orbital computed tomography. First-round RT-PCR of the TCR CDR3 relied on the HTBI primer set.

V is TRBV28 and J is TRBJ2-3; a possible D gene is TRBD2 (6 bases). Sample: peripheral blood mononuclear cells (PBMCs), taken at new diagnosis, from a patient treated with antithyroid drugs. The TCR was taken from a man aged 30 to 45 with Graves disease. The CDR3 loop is CASSERMGGSTDTQYF. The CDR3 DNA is TGTGCCAGCAGCGAACGGATGGGAGGAAGCACAGATACGCAGTATTTT.